Each of the 5 T cell receptor beta chains below was sequenced from the same sample in a study of Graves' ophthalmopathy and Graves' hyperthyroidism. Amplification of TCR beta CDR3 regions used RNA transcripts. The library came from an HTBI-primed first-round RT-PCR and a second-round multiplex PCR. TCRdb fed the multiplex PCR reads into MiXCR, producing one record per CDR3 protein. Found here are around 1,200,000 distinct CDR3 sequences, 35% to 40% of them singletons; the top ten hold 11%. The material sequenced was peripheral blood or thyroid tissue (not recorded which). The receptors shown here come from an adult man with Graves' hyperthyroidism.

The chain has TRBV15 and TRBJ1-5; no firm D call. The CDR3 runs to 16 residues. Germline lookup yields CDR1 LNHNV and CDR2 YYDKDF (reference sequence). V lost 3 bases, J lost 2 bases, and 14 bases lay in between. The CDR3, as DNA: TGTGCCACCAGCAGCAGTGATTGGGAGGGCAATCAGCCCCAGCATTTT. It yields the protein CATSSSDWEGNQPQHF.

This clonotype was detected a few times. This chain connects TRBV25-1 to TRBJ1-5; 8 bases fit TRBD1. The CDR3 is 14 amino acids. CDR1 and CDR2 from the germline V gene are MGHDK and SYGVNS. CDR3 DNA: TGTGCTAGAGCGCCGGACAGGGAGAATCAGCCCCAGCATTTT. It yields the protein CARAPDRENQPQHF.

This clonotype was seen ten or more times. This chain connects TRBV20-1 to TRBJ1-1, with TRBD1 as a possible D gene (5 bases). The V and J ends lost 7 bases and 5 bases respectively, with 17 bases between them. The CDR3 loop spans 13 amino acids. Per germline, CDR1 DFQATT and CDR2 SNEGSKA (reference sequence). CDR3 sequence reads: CSVPRAVGTEAFF. CDR3 DNA: TGCAGTGTCCCCAGGGCGGTGGGAACTGAAGCTTTCTTT.

The gene calls are TRBV19 and TRBJ1-4, with D perhaps TRBD1 (5 bases). The CDR3 totals 13 residues. The germline gives CDR1 LNHDA, CDR2 SQIVND (reference sequence). Trimming took off 6 bases at V and 7 bases at J, with 12 bases between the two ends. This CDR3 is CASRAGRREKLFF. CDR3 DNA: TGTGCCAGTAGGGCAGGGAGGCGTGAAAAACTGTTTTTT.

This clonotype was detected ten times or more. The chain uses TRBV2 and TRBJ1-2; possible D gene TRBD1, 5 bases. V shed 10 bases and J shed 7 bases, with 22 bases lying between them. The CDR3 has 14 amino acids. CDR1 is SNHLY and CDR2 is FYNNEI in the germline V gene. CDR3 residues: CANLGTPSSSGYTF. The DNA of the CDR3 is TGTGCCAACCTAGGGACCCCCAGTTCTAGTGGCTACACCTTC.